A selection of T cell receptor beta chains follows, all from one sample in a study of T cells in Graves' hyperthyroidism and ophthalmopathy. TCRdb re-called the multiplex PCR reads with MiXCR, one entry per CDR3 protein. The data contain approximately 640,000 distinct CDR3 sequences, just under 45% of them singletons. Sample: peripheral blood or thyroid tissue (not recorded which). These receptors all stem from an adult man with Graves' disease, either hyperthyroidism or ophthalmopathy (not recorded which). The conserved cysteine and the conserved F or W are not part of the CDR3 here. Fields, in order: J gene, V gene, clone size, CDR3 protein. Rows give clone size only sometimes, using once, few, many, or a class for an expanded clone.

TRBJ2-7	TRBV15	NA	ATSRSAWDYEQY
TRBJ2-5	TRBV9	few	ASSYHISETQY
TRBJ2-7	TRBV11-1	NA	ASSPYRGERAYEQY
TRBJ1-4	TRBV20-1	NA	SARESKGGEKLF
TRBJ2-7	TRBV7-9	NA	ASSLAGRVHEQY
TRBJ2-7	TRBV29-1	NA	SVRDNYNQY
TRBJ2-5	TRBV7-2	NA	ASSSSGRAVETQY
TRBJ1-1	TRBV7-9	NA	ASRPKDTRPEAF
TRBJ2-2	TRBV7-9	NA	ASSQASGAGELF
TRBJ1-6	TRBV25-1	NA	ASTWGGNSPLH
TRBJ2-5	TRBV10-2	NA	AIRDYLATQETQY
TRBJ2-7	TRBV7-9	many	ASSLGLNIEQY
TRBJ2-7	TRBV7-9	NA	ASSLAPSREQY
TRBJ2-5	TRBV11-1	NA	ASSLLGGEAQY
TRBJ1-2	TRBV5-1	many	ASSSDMVYGYT
TRBJ1-6	TRBV29-1	NA	SVEDHRDRRSPLH
TRBJ1-5	TRBV7-4	NA	ASSVGQGGAQH
TRBJ2-5	TRBV7-9	few	ASSFRNSGGASETQY
TRBJ1-5	TRBV19	few	ASSKTGVGWFQPQH
TRBJ1-6	TRBV10-3	many	AISESKGINSPLH
TRBJ1-3	TRBV6-6	NA	AGRQGTGNTIY
TRBJ1-6	TRBV6-6	few	ASSYLPGQGNSPLH
TRBJ2-7	TRBV10-3	NA	ASKVGLAAYEQY
TRBJ2-2	TRBV9	NA	ASSGPGQGARELF
TRBJ1-3	TRBV20-1	few	SAALRASGNTIY
TRBJ1-2	TRBV12-3/TRBV12-4	NA	ASSRDRAFGYT
TRBJ1-1	TRBV5-5	NA	ASSPVGSEAF
TRBJ2-5	TRBV9	NA	ASSQRSQETQY
TRBJ2-5	TRBV15	NA	ATSRDRGTQY
TRBJ2-7	TRBV25-1	NA	ASSARGGRGAYEQY
TRBJ1-3	TRBV20-1	once	SAAGVGNTIY
TRBJ2-7	TRBV7-2	many	ASSLHRFDEQY
TRBJ1-5	TRBV6-4	few	ASSGWRQPQH
TRBJ1-5	TRBV20-1	NA	SARGLGRSQPQH
TRBJ1-6	TRBV6-5	NA	ASSLSHGSPLH
TRBJ1-1	TRBV2	many	ASSEKEGNTEAF
TRBJ1-5	TRBV7-2	NA	ASSPGTGTGPQH
TRBJ2-5	TRBV11-3	few	ASSQGTGGETQY
TRBJ1-2	TRBV29-1	NA	SVEEAESYYGYT
TRBJ2-7	TRBV9	NA	ASSQPGIYEQY
TRBJ1-2	TRBV2	many	ASRQPSGTKYGYT
TRBJ1-1	TRBV7-2	once	ASSLRQGEDTEAF
TRBJ1-5	TRBV15	many	ATSSLITPGDVSNQPQH
TRBJ2-6	TRBV20-1	NA	SARPLLAGASGANVLT
TRBJ1-6	TRBV29-1	many	SVERSVNSPLH
TRBJ1-1	TRBV19	NA	ASRGGVPNTEAF
TRBJ1-1	TRBV12-3/TRBV12-4	NA	ASTDRGLTEAF
TRBJ1-2	TRBV7-2	NA	ASSLAQVRNYGYT
TRBJ1-1	TRBV20-1	NA	SAVRAGREAF
TRBJ1-5	TRBV7-9	many	ASSLAGQGTNQPQH
TRBJ2-5	TRBV20-1	NA	SASQPGAGRETQY
TRBJ2-7	TRBV6-1	NA	ATDLDSSYEQY
TRBJ1-6	TRBV12-3/TRBV12-4	many	ASSPTGNSPLH
TRBJ1-1	TRBV12-3/TRBV12-4	few	ASRHSGRDTEAF
TRBJ1-4	TRBV10-2	NA	ASSETRAGNEKLF
TRBJ1-1	TRBV19	NA	ATTLEGQSTEAF
TRBJ2-7	TRBV2	NA	ASSENAVPYEQY
TRBJ2-5	TRBV7-9	NA	ASSREGRGETQY
TRBJ1-1	TRBV7-9	NA	ASSSPMGGRGETEAF
TRBJ1-5	TRBV9	NA	ASSEDRGIGNQPQH